The 19 T cell receptor beta chains below all came from one sample that was sequenced in a study of CD8+ T cells in alopecia areata. Isolated RNA was reverse transcribed into cDNA used as the sequencing template. Using immunoSEQ multiplex PCR, the repertoire was profiled, and TCRdb retains in-frame clones only, with some absent. The sample yields 150,000 or so clones, roughly 50% seen once. Sequenced: CD4+ T cells sorted from blood. The receptors were sampled from a human donor with alopecia areata.

This clone was counted only a few times. V is TRBV30 and J is TRBJ2-7; no clear D gene. Trimming took off 7 bases at V and 4 bases at J, with 14 bases between the two ends. Germline V CDR1 and CDR2: GTSNPN, SVGIG (reference sequence). This CDR3 has 12 residues. The CDR3 nucleotides read TGTGCCTTAGGCGGCGGAATTTACGAGCAGTACTTC. Translating gives CALGGGIYEQYF.

The chain links TRBV30 to TRBJ1-1; maybe TRBD1 (5 bases). V lost 0 bases to trimming and J lost 3 bases, with 11 bases between them. CDR3 size: 14 residues. Germline V gives CDR1 GTSNPN, CDR2 SVGIG (reference sequence). CDR3 region: CAWSVLGLDTEAFF. As DNA, the CDR3 is TGTGCCTGGAGTGTCTTGGGGCTGGACACTGAAGCTTTCTTT.

The V and J genes are TRBV29-1 and TRBJ2-6; tentative D call: TRBD2 (5 bases). The CDR3 is 14 residues long. Trimming stripped 4 bases from V and 2 bases from J, with 9 bases between. Per germline, CDR1 SQVTM and CDR2 ANQGSEA. The chain's CDR3 is CSVGEGPGANVLTF. CDR3 coding DNA: TGCAGCGTTGGTGAGGGCCCTGGGGCCAACGTCCTGACTTTC.

A note on this clone: Within the sample, other DNA sequences also encode this same CDR3. The chain couples TRBV29-1 to TRBJ1-1, with D possibly being TRBD1 (6 bases). CDR1 SQVTM and CDR2 ANQGSEA come from the germline V gene. The CDR3 totals 13 residues. Trimming pared 6 bases from V and 0 bases from J, leaving 11 bases between. CDR3 amino acids: CSVAGQLNTEAFF. For the CDR3, the DNA is TGCAGCGTAGCCGGACAGCTGAACACTGAAGCTTTCTTT.

V and J are TRBV5-4 and TRBJ2-1; no clear D. Germline CDR1 is SGHNT and CDR2 is YYREEE (reference sequence). The CDR3 extends over 13 amino acids. The germline V and J ends were trimmed by 2 bases and 1 base, with 4 bases remaining between them. In nucleotides, the CDR3 is TGTGCCAGCAGCTTTCTATCCTACAATGAGCAGTTCTTC. Translated, it gives CASSFLSYNEQFF.

The chain recombines TRBV5-1 with TRBJ1-1; possibly TRBD1 for D (6 bases). Trimming left V 0 bases short and J 6 bases short, with 12 bases between. The CDR3 is 14 residues long. In germline, CDR1 is SGHRS, CDR2 YFSETQ. This CDR3 is CASSLEGGKAEAFF. The CDR3 DNA reads as TGCGCCAGCAGCTTGGAAGGGGGAAAGGCTGAAGCTTTCTTT.

About this clone itself: Germline and junction disagree at one end, which may indicate a read error. The chain is built from TRBV7-7 and TRBJ2-7; D is possibly TRBD2 (6 bases). CDR1 SSHAT and CDR2 FNYEAQ come from the germline V gene (reference sequence). The CDR3 runs 13 residues. Here the CDR3 reads CASSLAVSYEQYF. DNA for the CDR3: TGTGCTAGCAGCTTAGCGGTCAGCTACGAGCAGTACTTC.

The V and J genes are TRBV28 and TRBJ1-2; 8 nucleotides align to TRBD1. V dropped 7 bases and J dropped 1; count of bases not matched to a gene: 2. This CDR3 is 13 amino acids long. The germline gives CDR1 MDHEN, CDR2 SYDVKM. The CDR3 bases are TGTGCCAGCAAGGACAGGGATAACTATGGCTACACCTTC. Translating gives CASKDRDNYGYTF.

This clone appeared a few times. The chain combines TRBV2 with TRBJ1-2; 9 bases agree with TRBD1. The CDR3 is 12 residues long. Germline CDR1 reads SNHLY; CDR2 reads FYNNEI. The ends lost 9 bases at V and 4 bases at J; junction bases unmatched: 3. CDR3 coding DNA: TGTGCCAGAGGACAGGGGAGCTATGGCTACACCTTC. It specifies CARGQGSYGYTF.

J is TRBJ1-2 and V is TRBV14; a possible D gene is TRBD1 (6 bases). The CDR3 is 15 residues long. Germline CDR1 SGHDN, CDR2 FVKESK. Trimming removed 0 bases from V and 2 bases from J, with 10 bases in between. The CDR3 nucleotides read TGTGCCAGCAGCCAAGAGACTACAGGGAACTATGGCTACACCTTC. It specifies CASSQETTGNYGYTF.

This clone came up a few times. The J gene is TRBJ2-7, the V gene TRBV19, with 8 bases identical to TRBD1. CDR1 LNHDA and CDR2 SQIVND come from the germline V gene (reference sequence). The V segment lost 3 bases and the J segment 4 bases; nucleotides outside the gene matches: 5. The CDR3 sequence is 14 residues long. Here the CDR3 reads CASSILQGAYEQYF. For the CDR3, the DNA is TGTGCCAGTAGTATCCTTCAGGGGGCTTACGAGCAGTACTTC.

The V gene is TRBV5-1, the J gene TRBJ2-1; 8 bases line up with TRBD2. The CDR3 totals 15 residues. V lost 7 bases to trimming and J lost 5 bases; unmatched junction nucleotides: 11. From germline, CDR1 is SGHRS and CDR2 YFSETQ. In DNA, the CDR3 is TGCGCCAGCGCACGACTAGCGCAAATCAACAATGAGCAGTTCTTC. This translates into CASARLAQINNEQFF.

This rearrangement joins TRBV27 to TRBJ1-5; D ambiguous. CDR1 MNHEY and CDR2 SMNVEV come from the germline V gene (reference sequence). V dropped 7 bases and J dropped 2 bases, with 18 bases sitting between them. The CDR3 covers 16 residues. CDR3 nucleotide sequence: TGTGCCAGCAAGCCCTCTTGGGAGATTGGCAATCAGCCCCAGCATTTT. Encoded protein: CASKPSWEIGNQPQHF.

The chain is built from TRBV27 and TRBJ2-1; 9 bases line up with TRBD1. CDR3 length: 16 amino acids. CDR1 is MNHEY and CDR2 is SMNVEV in the germline V gene (reference sequence). With V trimmed by 3 bases and J by 2 bases, 5 bases remained unmatched. CDR3: CASSLEGQGTYNEQFF. The CDR3 region has the DNA TGTGCCAGCAGTTTGGAGGGACAGGGAACCTACAATGAGCAGTTCTTC.

This clone was recorded a few times. The chain couples TRBV29-1 to TRBJ2-5, with unresolved D. Trimming took off 4 bases at V and 2 bases at J, with 11 bases between the two ends. CDR3 size: 13 residues. Germline assignment: CDR1 SQVTM and CDR2 ANQGSEA. The CDR3 bases are TGCAGCGTTGCACGGCAGATTCAAGAGACCCAGTACTTC. It is translated as CSVARQIQETQYF.

This sequence joins TRBV27 and TRBJ2-3; 7 bases line up with TRBD2. There are 17 residues in the CDR3. V was clipped by 5 bases and J by 5 bases; unmatched bases: 16. CDR1 is MNHEY and CDR2 is SMNVEV in the germline V gene (reference sequence). The DNA of the CDR3 is TGTGCCAGCAGTCTTTCGCTAGTGGGAGGGCGGCAAGATACGCAGTATTTT. Its protein product is CASSLSLVGGRQDTQYF.

The J gene is TRBJ2-3, the V gene TRBV5-6, with a weak D call TRBD2 (5 bases). This CDR3 spans 16 amino acids. Per germline, CDR1 SGHDT and CDR2 YYEEEE. Trimming left V 5 bases short and J 2 bases short, with 18 bases between. The CDR3 DNA is TGTGCCAGCAGACACACCGTCGGGGTTTCCACAGATACGCAGTATTTT. Protein product: CASRHTVGVSTDTQYF.

This chain connects TRBV2 to TRBJ2-5; D remains ambiguous. Germline V lookup: CDR1 SNHLY, CDR2 FYNNEI. This CDR3 has 11 amino acids. V was cut by 8 bases and J by 5 bases, with 9 bases left in between. The CDR3 nucleotides are TGTGCCAGCGCCTATGGGGAGACCCAGTACTTC. Amino acids: CASAYGETQYF. Complete variable domain (other parts from reference TRBV2 and TRBJ2-5): EPEVTQTPSHQVTQMGQEVILRCVPISNHLYFYWYRQILGQKVEFLVSFYNNEISEKSEIFDDQFSVERPDGSNFTLKIRSTKLEDSAMYFCASAYGETQYFGPGTRLLVL.

This clone was found once. The chain is built from TRBV29-1 and TRBJ2-5; D uncertain. Germline-derived CDR1 and CDR2 are SQVTM and ANQGSEA. The CDR3 extends over 15 amino acids. Trimming cost V 0 bases and J 3 bases, with 14 bases left between them. The CDR3 nucleotides read TGCAGCGTTGAAGACCTCCGGACGAGGAAAGAGACCCAGTACTTC. Its translation: CSVEDLRTRKETQYF.